This entry lists 9 T cell receptor beta chains sequenced from one sample in a study of breast tumors, draining lymph nodes, adjacent tissues. TCRdb re-called the multiplex PCR reads with MiXCR, one entry per CDR3 protein. Among about 22,000 distinct CDR3 sequences listed, roughly 40% were seen once. Sequencing was performed on breast tumor tissue. The receptors here all came from a female donor with breast cancer. Some clones in this sample may be carry-over from other donors' samples.

The chain carries TRBV30 and TRBJ1-1; 8 nucleotides align to TRBD1. Germline V gene sequence: CDR1 GTSNPN, CDR2 SVGIG (reference sequence). This CDR3 has 13 residues. Losses at the gene ends were 7 bases for V and 3 bases for J; bases not matched to a gene: 7. This chain's CDR3 is CAYRTGRDTEAFF. Here the CDR3 DNA reads TGTGCCTATCGGACAGGGAGAGACACTGAAGCTTTCTTT.

V usage is TRBV25-1 and J usage is TRBJ1-2; the D is unclear. The length of the CDR3 is 14 residues. Trimming stripped 6 bases from V and 2 bases from J, with 13 bases between. Germline V CDR1 and CDR2: MGHDK, SYGVNS. As DNA, the CDR3 is TGTGCCAGCAGGGATCCGGTCCGGAACTATGGCTACACCTTC. Its translation: CASRDPVRNYGYTF.

This clonotype was detected ten times or more. The chain recombines TRBV7-2 with TRBJ1-2; 8 bases agree with TRBD1. V was pared by 5 bases and J by 4 bases, with 6 bases of the junction left unmatched. This CDR3 has 14 amino acids. The germline gives CDR1 SGHTA, CDR2 FQGNSA. Here the CDR3 reads CASSRDRGSYGYTF. The CDR3 region has the DNA TGTGCCAGCAGCCGCGACAGGGGAAGCTATGGCTACACCTTC.

Concerning this clonotype itself: At one of its ends the junction is not consistent with the germline gene, which may arise from a read error. This sequence joins TRBV7-2 and TRBJ1-2; D is ambiguous. The CDR3 totals 15 residues. CDR1 is SGHTA and CDR2 is FQGNSA in the germline V gene. The CDR3 here is CASSLPPPGRYGYPF. The CDR3 region has the DNA TGTGCCAGCAGCTTACCACCCCCAGGTCGTTATGGCTACCCCTTC.

On this clonotype itself: Its ends do not fully match the called genes, so a read error is possible. This chain links TRBV13 with TRBJ2-3; D possibly uses TRBD1 or TRBD2 (6 bases each). Germline CDR1 reads PRHDT; CDR2 reads FYEKMQ (reference sequence). This CDR3 contains 14 residues. The CDR3 bases are TGTGCCTGCAGCTTAAGGGGGGTCACAGATACGCAGTATTTT. This translates into CACSLRGVTDTQYF.

Note on this clonotype: It may be a read error: a sequence one base away is much more abundant. The chain carries TRBV12-3 or TRBV12-4 and TRBJ1-5; D ambiguous. CDR3 size: 12 residues. CDR3 DNA sequence: TGTGCCAGCAGAACCAATTATCAGACCCAGCATTTT. It yields the protein CASRTNYQTQHF.

This clonotype showed up many times. The chain carries TRBV24-1 and TRBJ2-2; D remains ambiguous. CDR1 and CDR2 (germline): KGHDR, SFDVKD. This CDR3 is built from 14 residues. V shed 0 bases and J shed 3 bases, with 4 bases lying between them. The CDR3 DNA reads TGTGCCACCAGTGATTTGTCAGACACCGGGGAGCTGTTTTTT. Residues: CATSDLSDTGELFF.

This chain connects TRBV7-3 to TRBJ2-1; D remains unclear. The CDR3 sequence is 13 residues long. The V and J ends lost 1 base and 5 bases respectively, with 6 bases between them. Per the germline V gene, CDR1 is SGHTA and CDR2 is FQGTGA. CDR3 DNA: TGTGCCAGCAGCTTAATGGGAAACAATGAGCAGTTCTTC. Its translation: CASSLMGNNEQFF.

Ten or more counts support this clonotype. The chain has TRBV29-1 and TRBJ1-4; 7 bases line up with TRBD1. Trimming cost V 7 bases and J 5 bases; bases outside gene matches: 10. The germline gives CDR1 SQVTM, CDR2 ANQGSEA. The CDR3 totals 14 residues. The CDR3: CSEGAERSNEKLFF. The CDR3 bases are TGCAGCGAGGGGGCAGAGAGATCCAATGAAAAACTGTTTTTT.